This record concerns one T cell receptor beta chain sequence. The antigen is undetermined. This sample is part of a study of chemoradiotherapy in HPV16-positive cancers. Study findings and constraints: Candidate HPV-specific clones and E7-related TCR motifs grew in tumor during treatment. Only a couple of HPV16-positive patients supplied the functional HPV-specificity definition. Better recurrence-free survival went with HPV-responsive T-cell expansion in HPV16-positive patients.

Repeated repertoire sampling spanned the course of chemoradiotherapy. CDR3 length equals 15 residues. Germline loops: CDR1 SGHRS, CDR2 YFSETQ. With 2 bases clipped from V and 4 bases from J, the junction kept 3 bases outside the gene matches. The method was immunoSEQ multiplex PCR; TCRdb's version includes in-frame clones alone and lacks a portion of them. The data hold some 35,000 clones, with 80% to 95% observed a single time. This material consisted of blood, taken from a patient who underwent chemoradiotherapy. The gene calls are TRBV5-1 and TRBJ2-2; TRBD1 aligns across 9 bases. The TCR sequence derives from a human donor with HPV-associated anogenital cancer. The CDR3 DNA reads as TGCGCCAGCAGCTTTGACAGGGGGAGCACCGGGGAGCTGTTTTTT. Its protein product is CASSFDRGSTGELFF.